The 20 T cell receptor beta chains presented below share a single source sample, sequenced in a study of cytomegalovirus exposure and HLA in healthy donors. Only in-frame clones appear in the TCRdb table, and some are missing; sequencing was by immunoSEQ multiplex PCR. The repertoire holds over 110,000 clones, with 70% to 90% as singletons. Sequencing was done on a sample of PBMCs. Receptor source: a man aged 18 to 30 in good health and CMV-seropositive.

V usage is TRBV19 and J usage is TRBJ1-6; D perhaps matches TRBD1 (5 bases). V shed 5 bases and J shed 9 bases, with 14 bases lying between them. The CDR3 covers 14 residues. CDR1 is LNHDA and CDR2 is SQIVND in the germline V gene (reference sequence). CDR3 in DNA: TGTGCCAGTAGTGGCGCAGGGTCCGTTTCACCCCTCCACTTT. As protein: CASSGAGSVSPLHF.

The J gene is TRBJ2-7, the V gene TRBV6-5; possible D gene TRBD1, 5 bases. This CDR3 has 14 residues. CDR1 is MNHEY, CDR2 SVGAGI, per germline. Trimming took 0 bases from V and 9 from J, leaving 15 bases between them. This chain's CDR3 is CASSYSGREGGQYF. The CDR3 nucleotides read TGTGCCAGCAGTTACTCGGGCAGGGAAGGCGGGCAGTACTTC.

V usage is TRBV9 and J usage is TRBJ2-5, with D possibly being TRBD2 (6 bases). This CDR3 is built from 15 residues. V was cut by 7 bases and J by 5 bases, with 21 bases left in between. Germline CDR1 SGDLS, CDR2 YYNGEE. CDR3 bases: TGTGCCAGCTCAGAGGGCAGGACGAGCGGGGAGACCCAGTACTTC. Its protein product is CASSEGRTSGETQYF.

This chain joins TRBV7-6 and TRBJ2-1; the match to TRBD2 covers 11 bases. V dropped 0 bases and J dropped 12; count of bases not matched to a gene: 13. Germline loops: CDR1 SGHVS, CDR2 FNYEAQ. The CDR3 is 17 residues long. CDR3 DNA sequence: TGTGCCAGCAGCTTAGCTACCGGGACTAGCGGCTTCCTGGGGCAGTTCTTC. It codes for CASSLATGTSGFLGQFF.

The chain has TRBV7-3 and TRBJ2-3, with a tentative D call TRBD1 (5 bases). This CDR3 contains 13 residues. Trimming left V 1 base short and J 7 bases short, with 9 bases between. Germline CDR1 and CDR2: SGHTA and FQGTGA. CDR3 sequence reads: CASSLRGFNTQYF. The CDR3 bases are TGTGCCAGCAGCTTAAGGGGCTTCAATACGCAGTATTTT.

This clone was observed a single time. The chain has TRBV15 and TRBJ1-5; the D gene is possibly TRBD1 (5 bases). Germline-derived CDR1 and CDR2 are LNHNV and YYDKDF (reference sequence). This CDR3 is built from 14 residues. The V end lost 1 base, the J end lost 4 bases, and 8 bases lay between the germline ends. The CDR3 DNA sequence: TGTGCCACCAGCAGAGCCGGGGGAAATCAGCCCCAGCATTTT. Translating it yields CATSRAGGNQPQHF.

The chain employs TRBV6-1 and TRBJ1-2; maybe TRBD1 (5 bases). Germline lookup yields CDR1 MNHNS and CDR2 SASEGT. The CDR3 spans 14 residues. Trimming removed 0 bases from V and 3 bases from J, with 8 bases in between. The CDR3 DNA sequence: TGTGCCAGCAGTGAAGCGCAAGGGGACTATGGCTACACCTTC. Translating it yields CASSEAQGDYGYTF.

The CDR3 reads CASSPRLTSGSTFGEQYF. CDR3 DNA sequence: TGTGCCAGCAGCCCCCGCCTTACTAGCGGGAGTACGTTTGGAGAGCAGTACTTC. The genes are TRBV27 and TRBJ2-7, with 11 bases aligning to TRBD2. The CDR3 is made up of 18 amino acids. Germline V gives CDR1 MNHEY, CDR2 SMNVEV (reference sequence). Trimming removed 6 bases from V and 7 bases from J; junction bases left unmatched: 20.

The chain recombines TRBV5-1 with TRBJ1-1, with 7 bases matching TRBD1. CDR3 length: 14 amino acids. With 4 bases clipped from V and 3 bases from J, the junction kept 6 bases outside the gene matches. CDR1 is SGHRS and CDR2 is YFSETQ in the germline V gene. The chain's CDR3 is CASSPTGVDTEAFF. In nucleotides, the CDR3 is TGCGCCAGCAGCCCCACAGGGGTCGACACTGAAGCTTTCTTT.

The CDR3 DNA is TGTGCCAGCAGTGAAGCGCTGCGGCAGAGCTCCTACAATGAGCAGTTCTTC. Its protein is CASSEALRQSSYNEQFF. The V and J genes are TRBV6-1 and TRBJ2-1; D gene unclear. The germline gives CDR1 MNHNS, CDR2 SASEGT. The V end lost 0 bases, the J end lost 0 bases, and 12 bases lay between the germline ends. CDR3 length: 17 amino acids.

A word on this clone: Other DNA sequences in this specimen translate into the identical CDR3. The rearrangement links TRBV11-2 to TRBJ2-7; possibly TRBD1 for D (6 bases). The V end lost 3 bases, the J end lost 1 base, and 13 bases lay between the germline ends. From germline, CDR1 is SGHAT and CDR2 FQNNGV. The CDR3 sequence is 15 residues long. CDR3 region: CASSLRQGKSYEQYF. The CDR3 DNA reads as TGTGCCAGCAGCTTGAGGCAGGGGAAATCCTACGAGCAGTACTTC.

The chain links TRBV6-1 to TRBJ2-3, with TRBD1 as a possible D gene (5 bases). Germline V lookup: CDR1 MNHNS, CDR2 SASEGT. The CDR3 has 13 amino acids. Trimming pared 8 bases from V and 4 bases from J, leaving 13 bases between. The CDR3 nucleotides are TGTGCCAGCTCCAGGGATCTTCCAGATACGCAGTATTTT. This encodes CASSRDLPDTQYF.

This sequence joins TRBV18 and TRBJ2-7; TRBD1 is a possible D gene (6 bases). V was clipped by 1 base and J by 7 bases, with 20 bases between them. CDR1 is KGHSH and CDR2 is LQKENI in the germline V gene. CDR3 length: 16 amino acids. DNA for the CDR3: TGTGCCAGCTCACCACTCGGGACAAGGGAATTAAGAGAGCAGTACTTC. It encodes CASSPLGTRELREQYF.

The chain has TRBV5-1 and TRBJ2-7, with TRBD1 as a possible D gene (6 bases). V lost 7 bases to trimming and J lost 3 bases, with 17 bases between them. CDR3 length equals 14 residues. Germline V gene data show CDR1 as SGHRS and CDR2 as YFSETQ. This CDR3 reads CASSRGEQGYEQYF. The CDR3 DNA reads TGCGCCAGCTCCAGGGGAGAACAGGGCTACGAGCAGTACTTC.

This chain joins TRBV11-3 and TRBJ2-3; unclear D gene. Trimming removed 3 bases at V and 4 bases at J, with 2 bases between. The CDR3 has 11 residues. The germline V gene has CDR1 SGHNT and CDR2 YENEEA. In DNA form, the CDR3 reads TGTGCCAGCAGCTTCGCAGATACGCAGTATTTT. Its translation is CASSFADTQYF.

The chain recombines TRBV30 with TRBJ2-2; 9 bases match TRBD2. CDR1 GTSNPN and CDR2 SVGIG come from the germline V gene (reference sequence). V was pared by 4 bases and J by 6 bases, with 6 bases of the junction left unmatched. The CDR3 is 14 amino acids. The CDR3 is CAWTREGRSGELFF. CDR3 in DNA: TGTGCCTGGACGCGGGAGGGCCGGTCCGGGGAGCTGTTTTTT.

As for this clone: The germline gene is not matched at one end of the junction; a read error may be the cause. This chain links TRBV23-1 with TRBJ2-7; the D gene is possibly TRBD1 (6 bases). TRBV23-1 is an ORF, with its function uncertain. The CDR3 spans 18 residues. CDR3 loop: CASSQSYWQGLVEYEQYF. The CDR3 coding sequence is TGCGCCAGCAGCCAATCGTATTGGCAGGGGCTGGTCGAGTACGAGCAGTACTTC.

V is TRBV7-9 and J is TRBJ1-4, with a weak D call TRBD1 (5 bases). The CDR3 length is 15 residues. Germline CDR1 reads SEHNR; CDR2 reads FQNEAQ (reference sequence). Trimming stripped 3 bases from V and 6 bases from J, with 14 bases between. This CDR3 reads CASSFGGARDEKLFF. In DNA form, the CDR3 reads TGTGCCAGCAGCTTTGGAGGGGCCCGGGATGAAAAACTGTTTTTT.

The CDR3 bases are TGTGCCAGCAGGTTACAGGGAGTAGGGGCGGAAGCTTTCTTT. Encoded protein: CASRLQGVGAEAFF. The gene calls are TRBV2 and TRBJ1-1; tentatively, D is TRBD1 (6 bases). The germline V gene encodes CDR1 SNHLY and CDR2 FYNNEI. Trimming took 6 bases from V and 8 from J, leaving 19 bases between them. The CDR3 is made up of 14 amino acids.

This chain's CDR3 is CASSAQGYNEQFF. The CDR3 DNA reads as TGTGCCAGCAGTGCCCAGGGGTACAATGAGCAGTTCTTC. This chain links TRBV6-1 with TRBJ2-1; maybe TRBD1 (6 bases). CDR3 size: 13 residues. Trimming cost V 4 bases and J 4 bases, with 8 bases left between them. Germline V gene sequence: CDR1 MNHNS, CDR2 SASEGT.